These 17 T cell receptor beta chains were sequenced from one sample in a study of T cells in Graves' hyperthyroidism and ophthalmopathy. RNA transcripts provided the source from which TCR beta CDR3 regions were amplified. HTBI primers were used for first-round RT-PCR of the TCR CDR3. TCRdb ran MiXCR on the multiplex PCR reads and lists one entry per CDR3 protein. Of about 480,000 distinct CDR3 sequences listed, 14% are singletons. Sequenced input: blood. Receptors originate from a young woman with Graves' hyperthyroidism.

This clonotype was observed many times. The chain has TRBV2 and TRBJ2-3; D unresolved. The V and J ends lost 8 bases and 4 bases respectively, with 16 bases between them. Germline values: CDR1 SNHLY, CDR2 FYNNEI. The CDR3 totals 14 residues. This CDR3 reads CASRLSAPPDTQYF. In DNA form, the CDR3 reads TGTGCCAGCCGTCTGAGCGCCCCTCCAGATACGCAGTATTTT.

This clonotype was observed many times. This chain links TRBV30 with TRBJ2-1; TRBD1 matches 8 bases. V lost 3 bases, J lost 6 bases, and 7 bases stayed unmatched. The CDR3 sequence is 14 residues long. Per the germline V gene, CDR1 is GTSNPN and CDR2 is SVGIG (reference sequence). The CDR3 is CAWRPGTGFNEQFF. The CDR3 nucleotides are TGTGCCTGGAGGCCCGGGACAGGCTTCAATGAGCAGTTCTTC.

There are many counts of this clonotype. The chain couples TRBV12-3 or TRBV12-4 to TRBJ2-3; D not resolved. With 5 bases removed from V and 4 bases from J, the gap between germline ends came to 13 bases. The CDR3 sequence is 14 residues long. The CDR3, as DNA: TGTGCCAGCAGTGAACACTACAATTCAGATACGCAGTATTTT. As protein: CASSEHYNSDTQYF.

This clonotype was detected only a few times. The chain has TRBV4-1 and TRBJ1-5; D not resolved. This CDR3 spans 13 amino acids. The V gene's germline CDR1 is MGHRA and CDR2 YSYEKL. Trimming took off 2 bases at V and 9 bases at J, with 11 bases between the two ends. CDR3 sequence: CASSQNQLRPQHF. CDR3 nucleotides: TGCGCCAGCAGCCAAAATCAATTGCGGCCCCAGCATTTT.

As concerns this clonotype: This may be a read error: a much more frequent sequence differs by one nucleotide. The gene calls are TRBV7-9 and TRBJ2-3; TRBD1 is a possible D gene (6 bases). The J call may be incorrect, as the DNA end agrees better with TRBJ1-5. Germline loops: CDR1 SEHNR, CDR2 FQNEAQ (reference sequence). This CDR3 is built from 17 residues. The CDR3 here is CASSFHRDKPNTDTQHF. The CDR3 bases are TGTGCCAGCAGCTTCCACCGGGACAAGCCTAACACAGATACGCAGCATTTT.

As for this clonotype: A much larger clone sits a single nucleotide away, making a read error possible. This chain links TRBV6-1 with TRBJ1-5, with 7 bases fitting TRBD1. The CDR3 consists of 14 residues. CDR1 is MNHNS and CDR2 is SASEGT in the germline V gene. Trimming took 4 bases from V and 5 from J; bases not matched to a gene: 5. CDR3 coding DNA: TGTGCCAGCAGTGGTCAACAGGGGTATCAGCCCCAGCATTTT. This translates into CASSGQQGYQPQHF.

This clonotype was counted at least ten times. V gene TRBV29-1 combines with J gene TRBJ1-1; 12 bases line up with TRBD1. Trimming at V came to 6 bases and at J to 11 bases, leaving 13 bases not matched to a gene. This CDR3 has 14 amino acids. Per the germline V gene, CDR1 is SQVTM and CDR2 is ANQGSEA. CDR3 sequence reads: CSVLDPGQGARAFF. In DNA, the CDR3 is TGCAGCGTCCTCGACCCGGGACAGGGGGCGCGGGCTTTCTTT.

This clonotype was seen many times. V is TRBV7-2 and J is TRBJ2-7, with 12 bases that match TRBD2. Germline V gene sequence: CDR1 SGHTA, CDR2 FQGNSA. With V trimmed by 2 bases and J by 1 base, 6 bases remained unmatched. The CDR3 extends over 17 amino acids. The CDR3 sequence is CASSLSTSGRTSYEQYV. CDR3 DNA sequence: TGTGCCAGCAGCTTATCGACTAGCGGGAGAACGTCCTACGAGCAGTACGTC.

There are many counts of this clonotype. At one of its ends the junction is not consistent with the germline gene, which may arise from a read error. The chain links TRBV20-1 to TRBJ1-2; 9 positions agree with TRBD1. Per germline, CDR1 DFQATT and CDR2 SNEGSKA (reference sequence). This CDR3 is 13 amino acids long. The CDR3 reads CSATGGAGPGYTF. In DNA, the CDR3 is TGCAGTGCAACAGGGGGCGCGGGGCCCGGCTATACCTTC.

Many counts were recorded for this clonotype. The V call is TRBV29-1, the J call TRBJ2-1; TRBD2 aligns across 7 bases. This CDR3 has 14 amino acids. V shed 7 bases, J shed 3 bases, and the junction held 9 bases outside the gene matches. Germline V gene sequence: CDR1 SQVTM, CDR2 ANQGSEA. CDR3 DNA: TGCAGCGGACGTTGGACGGGGGGCTACAATGAGCAGTTCTTC. It is translated as CSGRWTGGYNEQFF.

There are many counts of this clonotype. This chain joins TRBV6-2 or TRBV6-3 and TRBJ2-5; 8 positions agree with TRBD2. The CDR3 loop spans 15 amino acids. J was trimmed by 4 bases and V by 2 bases; bases with no gene match: 6. CDR1 is MNHEY, CDR2 SVGEGT, per germline. The CDR3 nucleotides are TGTGCCAGCAGTTACATCTTAGCGGGAAGAGAGACCCAGTACTTC. Translation gives CASSYILAGRETQYF.

This clonotype has more than one count but fewer than ten. The chain has TRBV25-1 and TRBJ2-2, with D possibly matching TRBD1 (6 bases). The CDR3 covers 16 residues. CDR1 and CDR2 (germline): MGHDK, SYGVNS. The ends were cut back, 4 bases at V and 1 base at J, with 13 bases in the middle. The CDR3 here is CASSAEGVWNTGELFF. The DNA for the CDR3 is TGTGCCAGCAGTGCTGAGGGGGTATGGAACACCGGGGAGCTGTTTTTT.

This clonotype was counted ten times or more. J is TRBJ2-7 and V is TRBV11-2; D not certain. The germline V and J ends were trimmed by 6 bases and 0 bases, with 9 bases remaining between them. The CDR3 extends over 13 amino acids. The germline gives CDR1 SGHAT, CDR2 FQNNGV. The CDR3 DNA is TGTGCCAGCAGACTCTCGAGCTCCTACGAGCAGTACTTC. Encoded protein: CASRLSSSYEQYF.

The chain has TRBV7-8 and TRBJ2-7; 9 bases line up with TRBD1. There are 15 residues in the CDR3. From germline, CDR1 is SGHVS and CDR2 FQNEAQ. Trimming at V came to 6 bases and at J to 6 bases, leaving 12 bases not matched to a gene. In DNA, the CDR3 is TGTGCCAGCAGTTTACCTGCCGGGACAGGGTCCGAGCAGTACTTC. It encodes CASSLPAGTGSEQYF.

This clonotype came up many times. The rearrangement uses TRBV12-3 or TRBV12-4 and TRBJ1-4; D uncertain. The CDR3 is 14 amino acids. V was trimmed by 6 bases and J by 4 bases, leaving 12 bases between them. The CDR3 region has the DNA TGTGCCAGCAGCTACAGAGGAGATAATGAAAAACTGTTTTTT. Residues: CASSYRGDNEKLFF.

This clonotype was detected only a few times. V usage is TRBV28 and J usage is TRBJ1-3, with D perhaps TRBD1 (5 bases). V was clipped by 4 bases and J by 0 bases, with 13 bases between them. Germline V gene lookup returns CDR1 MDHEN and CDR2 SYDVKM. The length of the CDR3 is 16 residues. CDR3 DNA: TGTGCCAGCAGTTCCCTCCGGACATTCTCTGGAAACACCATATATTTT. Amino acid sequence: CASSSLRTFSGNTIYF.

The genes are TRBV18 and TRBJ2-2; D gene unclear. The CDR3 is 15 residues long. Between the trimmed V and J ends, which lost 2 bases and 0 bases, there was a span of 7 bases. The germline CDR1 and CDR2 sequences are KGHSH and LQKENI. Here the CDR3 reads CASSPESANTGELFF. The CDR3 DNA reads TGTGCCAGCTCACCAGAAAGCGCGAACACCGGGGAGCTGTTTTTT.